This TCR beta chain was identified in a study of blood T cell repertoires in COVID-19. V lost 6 bases and J 0 bases, leaving 18 bases between the germline ends. The CDR3 totals 18 residues. Germline-derived CDR1 and CDR2 are MNHEY and SVGEGT. Authors' data handling: Amplifying reference gene primers gave estimates of nucleated cell counts. Assay used: immunoSEQ multiplex PCR; TCRdb lists only in-frame clones, some missing. That table supplies the V and J calls and clone size; D and trimming were determined from the DNA. The sample records about 15,000 clones, approximately 88% being singletons. The chain combines TRBV6-2 or TRBV6-3 with TRBJ2-6; possibly TRBD1 for D (5 bases). The sequenced material came from peripheral blood. This receptor was obtained from a woman aged 70-85 years in a cohort sampled during active or convalescent COVID-19. The CDR3 loop is CASSPDSRYFSGANVLTF. Here the CDR3 DNA reads TGTGCCAGCAGCCCCGACAGCCGTTACTTCTCTGGGGCCAACGTCCTGACTTTC.